A single sample gave rise to the 13 T cell receptor beta chains below, sequenced in a study of Ad26.COV2.S vaccination and SARS-CoV-2 variants. The data were produced by immunoSEQ multiplex PCR, yet TCRdb's version contains in-frame clones alone and is incomplete. The repertoire consists of 120,000 to 150,000 clones, with more than 80% occurring once and the leading ten covering more than 4.5%. This specimen was peripheral blood, taken after recovery from COVID-19. The source of these receptors is a human donor who had recovered from COVID-19.

The V call is TRBV18, the J call TRBJ1-2; the match to TRBD1 covers 7 bases. This CDR3 contains 14 residues. V was clipped by 6 bases and J by 3 bases; unmatched bases: 7. Germline values: CDR1 KGHSH, CDR2 LQKENI. This CDR3 is CASSPGQQYYGYTF. The CDR3 DNA follows: TGTGCCAGCTCGCCGGGACAGCAATACTATGGCTACACCTTC.

The chain employs TRBV7-2 and TRBJ2-2; TRBD2 might be the D (6 bases). The germline gives CDR1 SGHTA, CDR2 FQGNSA. The CDR3 consists of 16 residues. Trimming shortened V by 5 bases and J by 4 bases, and 17 bases separated the two germline ends. CDR3 nucleotides: TGTGCCAGCAGCCCACCGGGACTTTCAGGCACCGGGGAGCTGTTTTTT. This translates into CASSPPGLSGTGELFF.

The chain uses TRBV7-2 and TRBJ2-4; D not certain. CDR3 length: 16 amino acids. Trimming removed 1 base from V and 0 bases from J, with 10 bases in between. CDR1 and CDR2 from the germline V gene are SGHTA and FQGNSA. The CDR3 region has the DNA TGTGCCAGCAGCTTAGGAGAGGCGGTAGCCAAAAACATTCAGTACTTC. Protein product: CASSLGEAVAKNIQYF.

This chain connects TRBV15 to TRBJ1-2; 7 nucleotides line up with TRBD1. CDR1 is LNHNV and CDR2 is YYDKDF in the germline V gene (reference sequence). With V trimmed by 3 bases and J by 9 bases, 13 bases remained unmatched. The CDR3 has 15 residues. The CDR3 bases are TGTGCCACCAGCAGGGCAACGAGAGGGGGCGCGAGCTACACCTTC. Protein sequence: CATSRATRGGASYTF.

The gene calls are TRBV19 and TRBJ1-2; 9 bases line up with TRBD1. The germline CDR1 and CDR2 sequences are LNHDA and SQIVND (reference sequence). This CDR3 spans 16 amino acids. V trimming: 4 bases; J trimming: 4 bases; junction bases outside the gene matches: 10. This CDR3 is CASSNPHRGQGYGYTF. The CDR3 nucleotides are TGTGCCAGTAGTAATCCGCACAGGGGGCAAGGCTATGGCTACACCTTC.

Details on this clone: Other DNA sequences in this specimen translate into the identical CDR3. The chain combines TRBV9 with TRBJ1-2; D remains ambiguous. CDR3 size: 13 residues. Germline values: CDR1 SGDLS, CDR2 YYNGEE. V was trimmed by 0 bases and J by 1 base, leaving 4 bases between them. This CDR3 is CASSVDSNYGYTF. The CDR3 coding sequence is TGTGCCAGCAGCGTAGACAGTAACTATGGCTACACCTTC.

The V call is TRBV6-2 or TRBV6-3, the J call TRBJ1-2, with D possibly being TRBD1 (5 bases). The CDR3 length is 17 residues. Trimming left V 3 bases short and J 8 bases short, with 25 bases between. Germline V gene data show CDR1 as MNHEY and CDR2 as SVGEGT. The CDR3 nucleotides are TGTGCCAGCAGTTATGGCCCTGCTAGCGGGGCCGTCCGAGGCTACACCTTC. This sequence encodes CASSYGPASGAVRGYTF.

This clone has only one observation. This chain uses TRBV5-4 with TRBJ1-2; TRBD1 might be the D (5 bases). Germline loops: CDR1 SGHNT, CDR2 YYREEE (reference sequence). V lost 1 base and J lost 3, with 13 bases in between. This CDR3 has 15 amino acids. CDR3 in DNA: TGTGCCAGCAGCTTGAGGGGCGGAATAGACTATGGCTACACCTTC. Translation: CASSLRGGIDYGYTF.

This chain links TRBV7-2 with TRBJ2-7; the D is unclear. Between the trimmed V and J ends, which lost 1 base and 2 bases, there was a span of 6 bases. The CDR3 has 13 residues. CDR1 SGHTA and CDR2 FQGNSA come from the germline V gene. DNA for the CDR3: TGTGCCAGCAGCTTAGTGGTTACCTACGAGCAGTACTTC. The encoded protein is CASSLVVTYEQYF.

This clone has more than one count but fewer than ten. V gene TRBV2 combines with J gene TRBJ2-5; D possibly corresponds to TRBD2 (6 bases). Germline loops: CDR1 SNHLY, CDR2 FYNNEI. This CDR3 is built from 15 residues. Trimming removed 6 bases from V and 9 bases from J, with 23 bases in between. The CDR3 sequence is CASSKDYRPAKAQYF. The CDR3 region has the DNA TGTGCCAGCAGCAAGGACTACCGGCCCGCTAAGGCCCAGTACTTC.

This chain links TRBV15 with TRBJ2-1, with a tentative D call TRBD1 (6 bases). The germline CDR1 and CDR2 sequences are LNHNV and YYDKDF (reference sequence). This CDR3 is built from 15 residues. Trimming removed 3 bases at V and 0 bases at J, with 9 bases between. CDR3 sequence: CATSRTGTSYNEQFF. CDR3 sequence (DNA): TGTGCCACCAGCAGGACAGGTACCTCCTACAATGAGCAGTTCTTC.

The V call is TRBV2, the J call TRBJ1-4, with 9 nucleotides matching TRBD1. J lost 8 bases, V lost 1 base, and 5 bases had no gene match. The V gene's germline CDR1 is SNHLY and CDR2 FYNNEI. This CDR3 has 15 residues. CDR3 nucleotide sequence: TGTGCCAGCAGTGAAGATGGGACAGGGAGCGAAAAACTGTTTTTT. It encodes CASSEDGTGSEKLFF. The full variable domain, rest sourced from reference TRBV2 and TRBJ1-4, is EPEVTQTPSHQVTQMGQEVILRCVPISNHLYFYWYRQILGQKVEFLVSFYNNEISEKSEIFDDQFSVERPDGSNFTLKIRSTKLEDSAMYFCASSEDGTGSEKLFFGSGTQLSVL.

The V gene is TRBV2, the J gene TRBJ2-2; no clear D. The CDR3 is made up of 16 amino acids. The germline gives CDR1 SNHLY, CDR2 FYNNEI. Trimming left V 1 base short and J 4 bases short, with 13 bases between. CDR3 region: CASSEGFTPSTGELFF. In DNA, the CDR3 is TGTGCCAGCAGTGAAGGGTTCACCCCGAGCACCGGGGAGCTGTTTTTT.